These 27 T cell receptor beta chains share one sample of origin, sequenced in a study of T cell responses to AZD1222 COVID-19 vaccine (dated by TCRdb to about 2021). Library construction relied on the immunoSEQ multiplex PCR assay. TCRdb mirrors the immuneACCESS table, restricted to in-frame sequences. Some clones are absent from its copies; in checked studies, under half trace to an unresolved V gene, and the reason for the others is unknown. Within this sample are 190,000 or so clones, with around 89% of them counted one time only. 25% to 30% of the sample belongs to the ten largest clones. The time point label, as the study defines it: about 28 days (+/-7) after the second vaccine dose. The sequences come from peripheral blood, collected 28 days after the second AZD1222 dose. Receptors originate from an adult who received the AZD1222 COVID-19 vaccine.

V is TRBV9 and J is TRBJ1-3; unclear D gene. The ends were cut back, 1 base at V and 0 bases at J, with 8 bases in the middle. The CDR3 length is 15 residues. Germline values: CDR1 SGDLS, CDR2 YYNGEE. CDR3 protein: CASSVTPSSGNTIYF. Here the CDR3 DNA reads TGTGCCAGCAGCGTAACCCCATCCTCTGGAAACACCATATATTTT.

The V gene is TRBV6-5, the J gene TRBJ2-7, with 12 positions matching TRBD2. Germline V lookup: CDR1 MNHEY, CDR2 SVGAGI. V shed 5 bases, J shed 5 bases, and the junction held 7 bases outside the gene matches. This CDR3 is built from 15 residues. The CDR3 DNA sequence: TGTGCCAGCAGTAACCCGACTAGCGGGAGAAACGAGCAGTACTTC. Its translation is CASSNPTSGRNEQYF.

V and J are TRBV5-4 and TRBJ2-7, with D perhaps TRBD1 (5 bases). CDR3 length: 14 amino acids. V gave up 2 bases and J gave up 2 bases, with 11 bases separating them. The germline V gene encodes CDR1 SGHNT and CDR2 YYREEE (reference sequence). The CDR3 region is CASSFDRAAYEQYF. The DNA for the CDR3 is TGTGCCAGCAGCTTTGACAGAGCCGCCTACGAGCAGTACTTC.

This clone was observed once. The rearrangement uses TRBV7-9 and TRBJ1-4, with D possibly TRBD1 on 6 matching bases. This CDR3 has 16 amino acids. Trimming left V 4 bases short and J 5 bases short, with 17 bases between. CDR1 is SEHNR and CDR2 is FQNEAQ in the germline V gene (reference sequence). CDR3 nucleotides: TGTGCCAGCAGCTCCCCTTACAGGGATGCCAATGAAAAACTGTTTTTT. Its translation is CASSSPYRDANEKLFF. Full variable domain (missing parts from reference TRBV7-9 and TRBJ1-4): DTGVSQNPRHKITKRGQNVTFRCDPISEHNRLYWYRQTLGQGPEFLTYFQNEAQLEKSRLLSDRFSAERPKGSFSTLEIQRTEQGDSAMYLCASSSPYRDANEKLFFGSGTQLSVL.

This rearrangement joins TRBV4-1 to TRBJ1-2, with 10 bases matching TRBD1. The germline V gene has CDR1 MGHRA and CDR2 YSYEKL. V lost 4 bases to trimming and J lost 7 bases; unmatched junction nucleotides: 9. The CDR3 totals 15 residues. CDR3 nucleotides: TGCGCCAGCAGCCTTTCGGGACAGGGGATTGGTGGCTACACCTTC. It translates to CASSLSGQGIGGYTF.

The chain employs TRBV3-1 (or the pseudogene TRBV3-2) and TRBJ1-1, with D hard to call. Trimming removed 5 bases from V and 1 base from J, with 8 bases in between. The CDR3 sequence is 13 residues long. Per germline, CDR1 LGHDT and CDR2 YNNKEL (reference sequence). This chain's CDR3 is CASSGDRNTEAFF. In DNA, the CDR3 is TGTGCCAGCAGCGGTGACCGGAACACTGAAGCTTTCTTT.

The chain recombines TRBV11-2 with TRBJ2-1, with D possibly TRBD1 on 6 matching bases. V shed 5 bases and J shed 0 bases, with 11 bases lying between them. Germline lookup yields CDR1 SGHAT and CDR2 FQNNGV. This CDR3 region has 15 residues. The CDR3 DNA reads TGTGCCAGCAGCGGACAGCCCAGCTCCTACAATGAGCAGTTCTTC. It encodes CASSGQPSSYNEQFF.

The chain joins TRBV28 to TRBJ1-5; D is unclear. This CDR3 is built from 16 residues. Germline loops: CDR1 MDHEN, CDR2 SYDVKM. Trimming removed 3 bases at V and 2 bases at J, with 14 bases between. This chain's CDR3 is CASSFLVRGGNQPQHF. CDR3 bases: TGTGCCAGCAGTTTTCTTGTCAGAGGTGGCAATCAGCCCCAGCATTTT.

This sequence joins TRBV28 and TRBJ2-7; 9 bases agree with TRBD1. V lost 5 bases, J lost 3 bases, and 5 bases stayed unmatched. Germline V CDR1 and CDR2: MDHEN, SYDVKM. There are 14 residues in the CDR3. The CDR3 sequence: CASSQTGGSYEQYF. The DNA for the CDR3 is TGTGCCAGCAGTCAGACAGGGGGGAGCTACGAGCAGTACTTC.

The chain has TRBV16 and TRBJ1-3; D is uncertain. V shed 0 bases and J shed 0 bases, with 6 bases lying between them. The CDR3 length is 15 residues. Looked up from germline, CDR1 is KGHSY and CDR2 is FQNENV. This CDR3 reads CASSQSGSSGNTIYF. CDR3 DNA: TGTGCCAGCAGCCAATCGGGCAGCTCTGGAAACACCATATATTTT.

CDR3 coding DNA: TGCGCCAGCAGCCAAGTACTAGCTACGAGCTCCTACAATGAGCAGTTCTTC. It translates to CASSQVLATSSYNEQFF. The chain couples TRBV4-3 to TRBJ2-1; tentatively, D is TRBD2 (6 bases). V was trimmed by 1 base and J by 0 bases, leaving 13 bases between them. Germline V CDR1 and CDR2: LGHNA, YSLEER. The CDR3 runs to 17 residues.

This chain joins TRBV28 and TRBJ2-7; 10 bases match TRBD1. Losses at the gene ends were 4 bases for V and 2 bases for J; bases not matched to a gene: 5. The CDR3 loop spans 15 amino acids. Germline V lookup: CDR1 MDHEN, CDR2 SYDVKM. The CDR3 sequence is CASSSRDRGAYEQYF. CDR3 nucleotides: TGTGCCAGCAGTTCCCGGGACAGGGGCGCCTACGAGCAGTACTTC.

J is TRBJ1-1 and V is TRBV12-3 or TRBV12-4; D is unclear. CDR3 length equals 13 residues. Trimming took 2 bases from V and 9 from J, leaving 13 bases between them. The CDR3 DNA reads as TGTGCCAGCAGTTTAATTGAGGTATCGAAAGCTTTCTTT. Its protein is CASSLIEVSKAFF.

V and J are TRBV18 and TRBJ2-2, with TRBD1 matching over 11 bases. Germline V gene data show CDR1 as KGHSH and CDR2 as LQKENI. There are 16 residues in the CDR3. J gave up 4 bases and V 6 bases, and 7 bases lay outside the gene matches. The CDR3 DNA reads TGTGCCAGCTCGACACGGACAGGGGGCGGCACCGGGGAGCTGTTTTTT. It encodes CASSTRTGGGTGELFF.

The chain recombines TRBV27 with TRBJ2-7, with TRBD1 matching 7 bases. This CDR3 comprises 15 residues. Per the germline V gene, CDR1 is MNHEY and CDR2 is SMNVEV (reference sequence). J was trimmed by 6 bases and V by 3 bases; bases with no gene match: 11. DNA for the CDR3: TGTGCCAGCAGTTTCTCCCGCCAGGGACAGTTCGAGCAGTACTTC. Encoded protein: CASSFSRQGQFEQYF.

The chain recombines TRBV28 with TRBJ2-1; D is unclear. There are 12 residues in the CDR3. Germline V gene lookup returns CDR1 MDHEN and CDR2 SYDVKM. With 2 bases removed from V and 15 bases from J, the gap between germline ends came to 14 bases. As DNA, the CDR3 is TGTGCCAGCAGTTTAGTACACGCTCCGGGGTTCTTC. Residues: CASSLVHAPGFF.

The chain couples TRBV19 to TRBJ2-2; TRBD1 agrees at 8 bases. The CDR3 runs 15 residues. V shed 7 bases, J shed 7 bases, and the junction held 11 bases outside the gene matches. Germline CDR1 LNHDA, CDR2 SQIVND (reference sequence). CDR3 residues: CASTSGQGRIGELFF. The CDR3 DNA reads as TGTGCCAGTACCTCCGGACAGGGTAGGATCGGGGAGCTGTTTTTT.

This sequence joins TRBV18 and TRBJ2-4; 8 nucleotides align to TRBD1. J was trimmed by 4 bases and V by 6 bases; bases with no gene match: 5. Germline loops: CDR1 KGHSH, CDR2 LQKENI. This CDR3 has 14 amino acids. CDR3 region: CASSEGQGKNIQYF. CDR3 nucleotides: TGTGCCAGCTCGGAAGGACAGGGTAAAAACATTCAGTACTTC.

The V call is TRBV5-1, the J call TRBJ1-1, with a tentative D call TRBD1 (6 bases). CDR3 length: 16 residues. V gave up 4 bases and J gave up 1 base, with 17 bases separating them. Looked up from germline, CDR1 is SGHRS and CDR2 is YFSETQ. Here the CDR3 reads CASSGGSGVRNTEAFF. CDR3 DNA: TGCGCCAGCAGCGGGGGGTCAGGGGTAAGGAACACTGAAGCTTTCTTT.

The CDR3 coding sequence is TGTGCCAGTAGTGAGGGCGGGGCTAGCACAGATACGCAGTATTTT. It encodes CASSEGGASTDTQYF. This sequence joins TRBV19 and TRBJ2-3; D is perhaps TRBD2 (6 bases). From germline, CDR1 is LNHDA and CDR2 SQIVND (reference sequence). The CDR3 has 15 amino acids. Trimming took off 5 bases at V and 0 bases at J, with 12 bases between the two ends. Together with reference TRBV19 and TRBJ2-3, the CDR3 gives the full variable domain: DGGITQSPKYLFRKEGQNVTLSCEQNLNHDAMYWYRQDPGQGLRLIYYSQIVNDFQKGDIAEGYSVSREKKESFPLTVTSAQKNPTAFYLCASSEGGASTDTQYFGPGTRLTVL.

The chain is built from TRBV10-3 and TRBJ1-1; 7 bases are a match to TRBD1. Germline values: CDR1 ENHRY, CDR2 SYGVKD. With 6 bases clipped from V and 1 base from J, the junction kept 5 bases outside the gene matches. This CDR3 has 14 residues. The CDR3 here is CAIRDRVGNTEAFF. CDR3 sequence (DNA): TGTGCCATCAGAGACAGGGTTGGGAACACTGAAGCTTTCTTT.

This sequence joins TRBV6-5 and TRBJ1-2; D may be TRBD1 (5 bases). Germline assignment: CDR1 MNHEY and CDR2 SVGAGI. The ends were cut back, 6 bases at V and 4 bases at J, with 9 bases in the middle. The CDR3 covers 12 residues. In DNA form, the CDR3 reads TGTGCCAGCAGGACCACAGGCTATGGCTACACCTTC. The encoded protein is CASRTTGYGYTF.

The chain couples TRBV5-1 to TRBJ2-1, with D tentatively TRBD1 (6 bases). The germline V gene has CDR1 SGHRS and CDR2 YFSETQ. V was cut by 4 bases and J by 7 bases, with 21 bases left in between. This CDR3 has 16 residues. The chain's CDR3 is CASSGGLIPSNNEQFF. Written as DNA, the CDR3 is TGCGCCAGCAGCGGGGGCCTGATTCCTAGTAATAATGAGCAGTTCTTC.

A single count supports this clone. This chain uses TRBV7-2 with TRBJ2-2, with 12 bases lining up with TRBD2. Germline CDR1 SGHTA, CDR2 FQGNSA. CDR3 length: 14 residues. The junction had 3 bases not matched to a gene; V was cut back by 6 bases and J by 7 bases. The CDR3 is CASRLAGGDGELFF. In DNA form, the CDR3 reads TGTGCCAGCAGACTAGCGGGAGGTGACGGGGAGCTGTTTTTT.

The rearrangement joins TRBV18 to TRBJ2-2, with 7 bases matching TRBD1. The CDR3 covers 15 residues. V lost 5 bases, J lost 5 bases, and 8 bases stayed unmatched. The V gene's germline CDR1 is KGHSH and CDR2 LQKENI. CDR3 sequence reads: CASSSGQVETGELFF. Written as DNA, the CDR3 is TGTGCCAGCTCATCCGGACAGGTGGAGACCGGGGAGCTGTTTTTT.

The chain carries TRBV24-1 and TRBJ2-5; the D gene is possibly TRBD1 (6 bases). The CDR3 extends over 15 amino acids. Trimming shortened V by 4 bases and J by 1 base, and 12 bases separated the two germline ends. In germline, CDR1 is KGHDR, CDR2 SFDVKD. CDR3 protein: CATSDPNRAQETQYF. The CDR3 DNA sequence: TGTGCCACCAGTGACCCCAACAGGGCCCAAGAGACCCAGTACTTC.

The chain joins TRBV4-3 to TRBJ2-2; TRBD1 aligns across 10 bases. V shed 4 bases and J 9 bases; nucleotides not matched to a gene: 17. Per germline, CDR1 LGHNA and CDR2 YSLEER. The CDR3 is 18 residues long. This chain's CDR3 is CASSLIHLDRTGGWELFF. As DNA, the CDR3 is TGCGCCAGCAGCCTAATACACCTCGACCGGACAGGGGGGTGGGAGCTGTTTTTT.